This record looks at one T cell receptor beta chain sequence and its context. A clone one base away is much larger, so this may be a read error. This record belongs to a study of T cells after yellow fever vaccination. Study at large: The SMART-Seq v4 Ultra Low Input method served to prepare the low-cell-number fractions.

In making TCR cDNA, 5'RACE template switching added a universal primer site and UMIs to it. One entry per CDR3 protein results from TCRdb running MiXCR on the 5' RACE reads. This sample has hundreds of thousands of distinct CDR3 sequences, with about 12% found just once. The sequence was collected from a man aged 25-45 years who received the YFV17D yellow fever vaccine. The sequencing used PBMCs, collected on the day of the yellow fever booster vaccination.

The CDR3 sequence: CSVGSMTGNTEAFF. The CDR3 DNA follows: TGCAGCGTTGGCTCGATGACAGGGAACACTGAAGCTTTCTTT. The V gene is TRBV29-1, the J gene TRBJ1-1; tentatively, D is TRBD1 (6 bases). The CDR3 totals 14 residues. V was shortened by 4 bases and J by 1 base, with 13 bases between the two germline ends. CDR1 and CDR2 (germline): SQVTM, ANQGSEA.